Shown below are 24 T cell receptor beta chains from a single sample sequenced in a study of cytomegalovirus exposure and HLA in healthy donors. Use of 60 Vbeta and 13 Jbeta primers characterized the PCR. Libraries were prepared by immunoSEQ multiplex PCR; TCRdb keeps only in-frame clonotypes and omits some of them. The sample holds approximately 190,000 clones, approximately 81% seen once. Sequenced: PBMCs. Receptor source: a man aged 45-65 years in good health and CMV-seronegative.

The table lists this clone with a count of one. The rearrangement uses TRBV11-2 and TRBJ2-5; TRBD2 might be the D (6 bases). The CDR3 is 15 residues long. The V gene's germline CDR1 is SGHAT and CDR2 FQNNGV. V lost 1 base and J lost 2, with 11 bases in between. The CDR3 nucleotides read TGTGCCAGCAGCTTAGCGGGAGAACGGCAAGAGACCCAGTACTTC. It translates to CASSLAGERQETQYF.

A single count supports this clone. V gene TRBV7-2 combines with J gene TRBJ2-7; D unresolved. This CDR3 is 13 amino acids long. V was pared by 3 bases and J by 0 bases, with 6 bases between. Germline V gene lookup returns CDR1 SGHTA and CDR2 FQGNSA. In DNA, the CDR3 is TGTGCCAGCAGCTTTGGGCGCTCCTACGAGCAGTACTTC. Its protein is CASSFGRSYEQYF.

The chain recombines TRBV18 with TRBJ1-4; D might be TRBD1 (5 bases). In germline, CDR1 is KGHSH, CDR2 LQKENI. The CDR3 totals 12 residues. V dropped 5 bases and J dropped 4 bases, with 5 bases sitting between them. For the CDR3, the DNA is TGTGCCAGCTCAAGGGGTAATGAAAAACTGTTTTTT. Protein: CASSRGNEKLFF.

This CDR3 reads CASSLDSTVGYTF. The CDR3 nucleotides read TGTGCCAGCAGCTTAGACAGCACGGTTGGCTACACCTTC. This chain joins TRBV7-2 and TRBJ1-2; no definite D call. V lost 1 base and J 7 bases, leaving 10 bases between the germline ends. The CDR3 is 13 amino acids. The germline V gene has CDR1 SGHTA and CDR2 FQGNSA.

The chain recombines TRBV10-3 with TRBJ2-2; the D gene is possibly TRBD2 (5 bases). Per the germline V gene, CDR1 is ENHRY and CDR2 is SYGVKD. V shed 6 bases and J shed 7 bases, with 15 bases lying between them. This CDR3 region has 14 residues. Here the CDR3 DNA reads TGTGCCATCAGGGACGAGAGGGTCGGCGGGGAGCTGTTTTTT. It is translated as CAIRDERVGGELFF.

This chain joins TRBV28 and TRBJ2-1; 7 bases fit TRBD1. V was clipped by 5 bases and J by 0 bases; unmatched bases: 10. This CDR3 is 17 amino acids long. Germline CDR1 and CDR2: MDHEN and SYDVKM. Here the CDR3 reads CASSILQGPSSYNEQFF. The CDR3 DNA sequence: TGTGCCAGCAGTATTTTACAGGGGCCCAGCTCCTACAATGAGCAGTTCTTC.

V is TRBV7-8 and J is TRBJ2-5; TRBD1 might be the D (5 bases). Trimming took off 0 bases at V and 4 bases at J, with 6 bases between the two ends. From germline, CDR1 is SGHVS and CDR2 FQNEAQ. This CDR3 has 13 amino acids. CDR3 sequence (DNA): TGTGCCAGCAGCTTAGCCAGGGCAGAGACCCAGTACTTC. This translates into CASSLARAETQYF. The complete variable domain, with remaining parts taken from reference TRBV7-8 and TRBJ2-5, reads GAGVSQSPRYKVAKRGQDVALRCDPISGHVSLFWYQQALGQGPEFLTYFQNEAQLDKSGLPSDRFFAERPEGSVSTLKIQRTQQEDSAVYLCASSLARAETQYFGPGTRLLVL.

The rearrangement links TRBV10-1 to TRBJ2-7; 10 bases line up with TRBD2. The CDR3 consists of 16 residues. Germline trimming cut 2 bases from V and 2 bases from J; bases unmatched to any gene: 6. Germline loops: CDR1 WNHNN, CDR2 SYGVQD (reference sequence). CDR3 nucleotides: TGCGCCAGCAGTGAGCTTAAGCGGGGGGGACCCTACGAGCAGTACTTC. Protein sequence: CASSELKRGGPYEQYF.

V is TRBV6-5 and J is TRBJ2-1; D perhaps matches TRBD1 (6 bases). The CDR3 consists of 14 residues. The germline V gene has CDR1 MNHEY and CDR2 SVGAGI. V was pared by 4 bases and J by 7 bases, with 14 bases between. The CDR3 DNA is TGTGCCAGCAGTTCGGGGACAAGTAAGAATGAGCAGTTCTTC. This encodes CASSSGTSKNEQFF.

The V gene is TRBV11-2, the J gene TRBJ1-1, with D hard to call. There are 14 residues in the CDR3. CDR1 and CDR2 from the germline V gene are SGHAT and FQNNGV. Trimming stripped 0 bases from V and 0 bases from J, with 5 bases between. CDR3 nucleotide sequence: TGTGCCAGCAGCTTAGATCTCCTGAACACTGAAGCTTTCTTT. This translates into CASSLDLLNTEAFF.

V is TRBV27 and J is TRBJ1-2; TRBD1 matches at 10 bases. Per germline, CDR1 MNHEY and CDR2 SMNVEV (reference sequence). This CDR3 has 18 residues. The V gene end was trimmed by 0 bases and the J gene end by 6 bases; junction bases not matched to a gene: 13. The CDR3 DNA reads TGTGCCAGCAGTTTATCATTCCCCGCGACAGGGGGCTACAATGGCTACACCTTC. Amino acids: CASSLSFPATGGYNGYTF.

The sample holds one count of this clone. V usage is TRBV7-2 and J usage is TRBJ2-2; no clear D. The CDR3 has 15 residues. The V gene's germline CDR1 is SGHTA and CDR2 FQGNSA. Trimming took off 1 base at V and 4 bases at J, with 10 bases between the two ends. CDR3 in amino acids: CASSLDPRGTGELFF. The CDR3 nucleotides read TGTGCCAGCAGCTTAGACCCCCGAGGCACCGGGGAGCTGTTTTTT.

This clone turned up a few times. The chain's CDR3 is CASRPRVDTSYEQYF. The CDR3 DNA reads as TGTGCCAGCAGACCCAGGGTGGACACCTCCTACGAGCAGTACTTC. The genes are TRBV6-4 and TRBJ2-7, with D possibly TRBD1 on 5 matching bases. Germline lookup yields CDR1 MRHNA and CDR2 SNTAGT. Trimming stripped 6 bases from V and 0 bases from J, with 15 bases between. There are 15 residues in the CDR3.

This clone was seen a few times. The chain has TRBV10-3 and TRBJ1-2; D gene ambiguous. Trimming took off 7 bases at V and 8 bases at J, with 11 bases between the two ends. The V gene's germline CDR1 is ENHRY and CDR2 SYGVKD. The CDR3 length is 11 residues. CDR3 region: CAIKADSGYTF. The CDR3 DNA is TGTGCCATCAAGGCAGACTCGGGCTACACCTTC.

In DNA, the CDR3 is TGTGCCAGCAGCTTAACGATGAGTCCTAGAGAGACCCAGTACTTC. Translated: CASSLTMSPRETQYF. The gene calls are TRBV13 and TRBJ2-5; D is uncertain. V dropped 2 bases and J dropped 4 bases, with 14 bases sitting between them. Germline CDR1 and CDR2: PRHDT and FYEKMQ (reference sequence). CDR3 length equals 15 residues.

The genes are TRBV14 and TRBJ2-3, with a tentative D call TRBD2 (7 bases). The CDR3 spans 14 residues. Germline V gene sequence: CDR1 SGHDN, CDR2 FVKESK. Trimming stripped 4 bases from V and 5 bases from J, with 13 bases between. In nucleotides, the CDR3 is TGTGCCAGCAGCCTGCGGGGGCCCGAAGATACGCAGTATTTT. Translated, it gives CASSLRGPEDTQYF.

The rearrangement uses TRBV7-2 and TRBJ2-1; D gene ambiguous. CDR1 is SGHTA, CDR2 FQGNSA, per germline. The CDR3 spans 13 residues. The V gene lost 1 base and the J gene lost 3 bases, with 4 bases spanning the gap. The CDR3 sequence is CASSLVRYNEQFF. CDR3 DNA: TGTGCCAGCAGCTTAGTCCGCTACAATGAGCAGTTCTTC. Full variable domain (outside the CDR3, taken from reference TRBV7-2 and TRBJ2-1): GAGVSQSPSNKVTEKGKDVELRCDPISGHTALYWYRQSLGQGLEFLIYFQGNSAPDKSGLPSDRFSAERTGGSVSTLTIQRTQQEDSAVYLCASSLVRYNEQFFGPGTRLTVL.

V gene TRBV7-9 combines with J gene TRBJ1-2; maybe TRBD1 (6 bases). V was pared by 5 bases and J by 8 bases, with 21 bases between. The CDR3 runs 15 residues. Germline V gene data show CDR1 as SEHNR and CDR2 as FQNEAQ (reference sequence). The CDR3 coding sequence is TGTGCCAGCAGCAATCGGAATGGGGGCCGAGGGGGCTACACCTTC. Translated, it gives CASSNRNGGRGGYTF.

This clone was counted a few times. V gene TRBV7-9 combines with J gene TRBJ2-1; 13 bases align to TRBD2. CDR3 size: 15 residues. Germline V CDR1 and CDR2: SEHNR, FQNEAQ (reference sequence). V lost 5 bases, J lost 7 bases, and 5 bases stayed unmatched. CDR3 DNA: TGTGCCAGCAGCAAGGGACTAGCGGGGAGTAATGAGCAGTTCTTC. This codes for CASSKGLAGSNEQFF.

The chain recombines TRBV5-4 with TRBJ2-7, with 8 nucleotides matching TRBD1. Germline V gene lookup returns CDR1 SGHNT and CDR2 YYREEE (reference sequence). V was clipped by 7 bases and J by 4 bases; unmatched bases: 7. The CDR3 sequence is 13 residues long. CDR3 sequence: CASSGTGSYEQYF. In nucleotides, the CDR3 is TGTGCCAGCTCCGGGACAGGATCATACGAGCAGTACTTC.

The genes are TRBV6-5 and TRBJ1-1; 7 bases agree with TRBD1. J gave up 7 bases and V 5 bases, and 7 bases lay outside the gene matches. In germline, CDR1 is MNHEY, CDR2 SVGAGI. This CDR3 comprises 13 residues. Here the CDR3 DNA reads TGTGCCAGCAGTATGAACAGGGGTCTTGAAGCTTTCTTT. Translating it yields CASSMNRGLEAFF.

This clone was observed once. Other DNA sequences within the sample encode an identical CDR3. The chain couples TRBV10-3 to TRBJ2-2, with TRBD1 identical over 7 bases. The CDR3 consists of 15 residues. Germline lookup yields CDR1 ENHRY and CDR2 SYGVKD. Trimming cost V 4 bases and J 2 bases; bases outside gene matches: 4. The CDR3 loop is CAISAGTANTGELFF. The DNA for the CDR3 is TGTGCCATCAGTGCCGGGACAGCTAACACCGGGGAGCTGTTTTTT.

This chain connects TRBV5-6 to TRBJ2-3; 8 positions agree with TRBD1. Looked up from germline, CDR1 is SGHDT and CDR2 is YYEEEE. Unmatched junction bases numbered 3, after V lost 0 bases and J lost 0 bases. This CDR3 has 16 amino acids. CDR3 protein: CASSLGTGKSTDTQYF. Here the CDR3 DNA reads TGTGCCAGCAGCTTGGGGACAGGGAAGAGCACAGATACGCAGTATTTT.

This clone has only a few counts. The DNA of the CDR3 is TGTGCCAGTAGTATAGGGTCCCTACAAGAGACCCAGTACTTC. This codes for CASSIGSLQETQYF. The chain carries TRBV19 and TRBJ2-5; D is unresolved. The CDR3 totals 14 residues. Looked up from germline, CDR1 is LNHDA and CDR2 is SQIVND (reference sequence). The V end lost 1 base, the J end lost 2 bases, and 8 bases lay between the germline ends.